Below are 32 T cell receptor beta chains sequenced from a single sample in a study of shared clonotypes between healthy human individuals. Repertoires were generated with immunoSEQ multiplex PCR, while TCRdb's copy carries only in-frame clones and drops some. The sample contains roughly 2.4 million clones, roughly 95% of which appear only once. Sequencing was performed on naive CD4+ T cells sorted from blood. Subset noted: CD45RA+ positively selected. These receptors came from a young man in good health.

The chain is built from TRBV18 and TRBJ2-3; 10 bases are shared with TRBD2. V lost 3 bases and J lost 4; bases outside the gene matches: 13. The CDR3 sequence is 18 residues long. Germline V gene sequence: CDR1 KGHSH, CDR2 LQKENI. The CDR3 sequence: CASSPPDSSGRGSDTQYF. The CDR3 DNA sequence: TGTGCCAGCTCACCTCCGGACTCTAGCGGGAGAGGCTCAGATACGCAGTATTTT.

Written as DNA, the CDR3 is TGTGCCTGGACCACAGGGAATTACAATGAGCAGTTCTTC. It encodes CAWTTGNYNEQFF. This rearrangement joins TRBV30 to TRBJ2-1, with D possibly being TRBD1 (6 bases). Trimming pared 4 bases from V and 4 bases from J, leaving 11 bases between. In germline, CDR1 is GTSNPN, CDR2 SVGIG (reference sequence). The CDR3 extends over 13 amino acids.

The rearrangement uses TRBV19 and TRBJ1-4, with D possibly being TRBD1 (5 bases). Germline V lookup: CDR1 LNHDA, CDR2 SQIVND (reference sequence). Trimming pared 6 bases from V and 3 bases from J, leaving 11 bases between. The CDR3 runs 14 residues. This CDR3 is CASRQDTANEKLFF. The CDR3 DNA sequence: TGTGCCAGTAGGCAGGACACGGCTAATGAAAAACTGTTTTTT.

About this clone: This CDR3 is also generated by other DNA sequences in the sample. J is TRBJ2-5 and V is TRBV18; D is tentatively TRBD1 or TRBD2 (5 bases each). There are 14 residues in the CDR3. In germline, CDR1 is KGHSH, CDR2 LQKENI. Trimming pared 0 bases from V and 2 bases from J, leaving 7 bases between. The CDR3 nucleotides are TGTGCCAGCTCACCACCGGGACCGCAAGAGACCCAGTACTTC. As protein: CASSPPGPQETQYF.

This clone appeared a single time. V and J are TRBV28 and TRBJ1-2, with D hard to call. CDR3 size: 11 residues. Deletions cut 4 bases from V and 6 bases from J, with 6 bases between. Germline V gene lookup returns CDR1 MDHEN and CDR2 SYDVKM. The CDR3 loop is CASSSRNGYTF. CDR3 nucleotides: TGTGCCAGCAGTTCGAGAAATGGCTACACCTTC.

V usage is TRBV5-6 and J usage is TRBJ1-1; no firm D call. V dropped 0 bases and J dropped 7 bases, with 10 bases sitting between them. The CDR3 has 13 residues. The V gene's germline CDR1 is SGHDT and CDR2 YYEEEE. CDR3 bases: TGTGCCAGCAGCTTGGGAGGGTACGGTGAAGCTTTCTTT. Translating gives CASSLGGYGEAFF.

This chain uses TRBV2 with TRBJ1-1; D might be TRBD1 (5 bases). The CDR3 consists of 12 residues. The germline V and J ends were trimmed by 7 bases and 5 bases, with 11 bases remaining between them. Germline V gives CDR1 SNHLY, CDR2 FYNNEI. Here the CDR3 reads CASTQKGTEAFF. The CDR3 DNA follows: TGTGCCAGCACCCAGAAGGGGACTGAAGCTTTCTTT.

The chain's CDR3 is CATSPESGQPQHF. The CDR3 DNA sequence: TGTGCCACCTCACCTGAAAGCGGGCAGCCCCAGCATTTT. This chain uses TRBV10-3 with TRBJ1-5; no clear D. The CDR3 loop spans 13 amino acids. Trimming stripped 10 bases from V and 7 bases from J, with 17 bases between. Per the germline V gene, CDR1 is ENHRY and CDR2 is SYGVKD.

The CDR3 loop reads CATTQWADTQYF. CDR3 nucleotide sequence: TGTGCCACCACCCAATGGGCAGATACGCAGTATTTT. The J gene is TRBJ2-3, the V gene TRBV10-3; unclear D gene. CDR1 is ENHRY, CDR2 SYGVKD, per germline. There are 12 residues in the CDR3. Trimming removed 10 bases at V and 4 bases at J, with 12 bases between.

Notes on this clone: A junction end diverges from the germline sequence, so it may reflect a read error. The chain uses TRBV2 and TRBJ1-3; weak D call: TRBD1 (5 bases). The CDR3 contains 15 residues. Germline CDR1 is SNHLY and CDR2 is FYNNEI. The CDR3 sequence is CASSEEAGSGNTIYF. The CDR3 DNA reads TGTGCCAGCAGCGAAGAGGCAGGGTCTGGAAACACCATATATTTT.

The V and J genes are TRBV13 and TRBJ2-1, with TRBD2 identical over 11 bases. The CDR3 has 15 residues. V trimming: 8 bases; J trimming: 9 bases; junction bases outside the gene matches: 12. Germline V gives CDR1 PRHDT, CDR2 FYEKMQ (reference sequence). CDR3: CASGYTSGRVSEQFF. In nucleotides, the CDR3 is TGTGCCAGCGGATATACTAGCGGGAGAGTCAGTGAGCAGTTCTTC.

This chain connects TRBV10-3 to TRBJ2-2; D possibly corresponds to TRBD1 (6 bases). CDR3 length: 15 amino acids. Trimming cost V 3 bases and J 0 bases, with 8 bases left between them. Germline CDR1 ENHRY, CDR2 SYGVKD. The CDR3 region has the DNA TGTGCCATCAGTGATTGGACAGCGAACACCGGGGAGCTGTTTTTT. Amino acids: CAISDWTANTGELFF.

The gene calls are TRBV4-1 and TRBJ2-5; the D gene is possibly TRBD2 (6 bases). The CDR3 totals 17 residues. Deletions cut 0 bases from V and 3 bases from J, with 17 bases between. CDR1 is MGHRA and CDR2 is YSYEKL in the germline V gene. The CDR3 region is CASSQDGVGGTKETQYF. The CDR3, as DNA: TGCGCCAGCAGCCAAGATGGGGTAGGAGGGACCAAAGAGACCCAGTACTTC.

The rearrangement uses TRBV5-1 and TRBJ2-7; TRBD2 matches at 8 bases. Germline lookup yields CDR1 SGHRS and CDR2 YFSETQ. With V trimmed by 3 bases and J by 2 bases, 10 bases remained unmatched. This CDR3 has 16 amino acids. The CDR3 loop is CASSWALSGSPYEQYF. The CDR3 DNA is TGCGCCAGCAGCTGGGCATTGAGCGGGAGCCCCTACGAGCAGTACTTC. Supplemented by reference TRBV5-1 and TRBJ2-7, the full variable domain reads KAGVTQTPRYLIKTRGQQVTLSCSPISGHRSVSWYQQTPGQGLQFLFEYFSETQRNKGNFPGRFSGRQFSNSRSEMNVSTLELGDSALYLCASSWALSGSPYEQYFGPGTRLTVT.

The chain uses TRBV10-3 and TRBJ1-4; the D gene is possibly TRBD1 (6 bases). With 0 bases removed from V and 8 bases from J, the gap between germline ends came to 13 bases. Germline CDR1 ENHRY, CDR2 SYGVKD. The CDR3 is 15 residues long. In DNA form, the CDR3 reads TGTGCCATCAGTGAGTCCGGGGGCCAGTGGGAAAAACTGTTTTTT. Its translation is CAISESGGQWEKLFF.

This clone showed up just once. J is TRBJ2-3 and V is TRBV28; the D gene could be TRBD1 or TRBD2 (6 bases each). The CDR3 spans 14 residues. V shed 7 bases and J shed 5 bases, with 16 bases lying between them. Germline assignment: CDR1 MDHEN and CDR2 SYDVKM. CDR3 loop: CASKTGAVGDTQYF. The CDR3 bases are TGTGCCAGCAAGACGGGGGCCGTTGGAGATACGCAGTATTTT.

The rearrangement joins TRBV11-2 to TRBJ1-1; maybe TRBD1 (5 bases). Trimming removed 4 bases at V and 3 bases at J, with 12 bases between. The CDR3 spans 14 residues. The V gene's germline CDR1 is SGHAT and CDR2 FQNNGV. This CDR3 is CASSSGPWDTEAFF. For the CDR3, the DNA is TGTGCCAGCAGCTCGGGACCATGGGACACTGAAGCTTTCTTT.

The rearrangement links TRBV4-3 to TRBJ1-3; 11 positions match TRBD1. The CDR3 totals 15 residues. Germline-derived CDR1 and CDR2 are LGHNA and YSLEER. With 4 bases clipped from V and 2 bases from J, the junction kept 1 base outside the gene matches. The CDR3 coding sequence is TGCGCCAGCAGCCGGGACAGGGGGACTGGAAACACCATATATTTT. This sequence encodes CASSRDRGTGNTIYF.

The chain is built from TRBV2 and TRBJ2-7; 9 bases agree with TRBD2. The CDR3 runs to 15 residues. V dropped 4 bases and J dropped 3; count of bases not matched to a gene: 7. CDR1 SNHLY and CDR2 FYNNEI come from the germline V gene. CDR3: CASSVSGRLIYEQYF. The CDR3 nucleotides are TGTGCCAGCAGTGTCAGCGGGAGGCTGATCTACGAGCAGTACTTC.

Turning to this clone: The same CDR3 can be traced to other DNA sequences in this sample. V is TRBV5-1 and J is TRBJ1-3; D gene uncertain. Germline V CDR1 and CDR2: SGHRS, YFSETQ. The CDR3 has 14 residues. The V end was cut by 0 bases, the J end by 0 bases, with 4 bases between. The CDR3 sequence: CASSLEASGNTIYF. The DNA for the CDR3 is TGCGCCAGCAGCTTGGAGGCCTCTGGAAACACCATATATTTT.

The rearrangement links TRBV11-2 to TRBJ2-7, with 8 positions matching TRBD1. Germline values: CDR1 SGHAT, CDR2 FQNNGV. The ends lost 2 bases at V and 3 bases at J; junction bases unmatched: 12. The CDR3 contains 17 residues. The CDR3 region is CASSLLKDREHGYEQYF. Written as DNA, the CDR3 is TGTGCCAGCAGCTTACTAAAGGACAGGGAACATGGCTACGAGCAGTACTTC.

Comment on this clone: Other DNA sequences in the sample encode the same CDR3. The chain employs TRBV18 and TRBJ1-2, with TRBD1 matching 8 bases. The CDR3 runs to 12 residues. Losses at the gene ends were 6 bases for V and 6 bases for J; bases not matched to a gene: 3. Germline values: CDR1 KGHSH, CDR2 LQKENI. CDR3 amino acids: CASSPGGNGYTF. DNA of the CDR3: TGTGCCAGCTCCCCAGGGGGCAATGGCTACACCTTC.

The genes are TRBV30 and TRBJ2-6; 10 nucleotides align to TRBD1. V trimming: 4 bases; J trimming: 4 bases; junction bases outside the gene matches: 10. CDR3 size: 17 residues. Per germline, CDR1 GTSNPN and CDR2 SVGIG (reference sequence). The CDR3 DNA reads TGTGCCTGGATTCTCCGGGACAGGGGAGGAGGGGCCAACGTCCTGACTTTC. Its translation: CAWILRDRGGGANVLTF. The complete variable domain, with remaining parts taken from reference TRBV30 and TRBJ2-6, reads SQTIHQWPATLVQPVGSPLSLECTVEGTSNPNLYWYRQAAGRGLQLLFYSVGIGQISSEVPQNLSASRPQDRQFILSSKKLLLSDSGFYLCAWILRDRGGGANVLTFGAGSRLTVL.

The V call is TRBV2, the J call TRBJ1-5, with 7 nucleotides matching TRBD1. The CDR3 extends over 14 amino acids. Trimming cost V 8 bases and J 1 base; bases outside gene matches: 5. Germline CDR1 and CDR2: SNHLY and FYNNEI. CDR3 region: CASLSGQSNQPQHF. CDR3 sequence (DNA): TGTGCCAGCTTGTCGGGACAGAGCAATCAGCCCCAGCATTTT. The variable domain in full, completed from reference TRBV2 and TRBJ1-5, reads EPEVTQTPSHQVTQMGQEVILRCVPISNHLYFYWYRQILGQKVEFLVSFYNNEISEKSEIFDDQFSVERPDGSNFTLKIRSTKLEDSAMYFCASLSGQSNQPQHFGDGTRLSIL.

This clone appeared a single time. This chain connects TRBV5-1 to TRBJ2-2; perhaps TRBD1 as D (5 bases). CDR1 and CDR2 from the germline V gene are SGHRS and YFSETQ. The V end was cut by 6 bases, the J end by 1 base, with 16 bases between. The CDR3 extends over 16 amino acids. The CDR3 loop is CASTGSLTGNTGELFF. The CDR3 DNA reads TGCGCCAGCACCGGGTCTCTAACAGGGAACACCGGGGAGCTGTTTTTT.

The chain employs TRBV28 and TRBJ1-2, with D perhaps matching TRBD1 (5 bases). This CDR3 is 14 amino acids long. Between the trimmed V and J ends, which lost 2 bases and 10 bases, there was a span of 17 bases. Germline V lookup: CDR1 MDHEN, CDR2 SYDVKM. The DNA of the CDR3 is TGTGCCAGCAGTTTAGGGGGGATGGTGCCGGACTACACCTTC. It encodes CASSLGGMVPDYTF.

The CDR3 DNA reads TGTGCCAGCTCATTCTTCGCGGGGATGAACACTGAAGCTTTCTTT. Its protein is CASSFFAGMNTEAFF. J is TRBJ1-1 and V is TRBV18; D gene ambiguous. V dropped 5 bases and J dropped 0 bases, with 13 bases sitting between them. The germline gives CDR1 KGHSH, CDR2 LQKENI. This CDR3 spans 15 amino acids.

The chain has TRBV11-2 and TRBJ1-4; 9 bases are shared with TRBD1. CDR1 is SGHAT and CDR2 is FQNNGV in the germline V gene. The CDR3 totals 16 residues. V dropped 2 bases and J dropped 6; count of bases not matched to a gene: 7. The CDR3 region is CASSLSGGQGYEKLFF. CDR3 nucleotide sequence: TGTGCCAGCAGCTTATCTGGGGGACAGGGCTATGAAAAACTGTTTTTT.

The chain is built from TRBV7-2 and TRBJ1-6, with D uncertain. V lost 5 bases and J 6 bases, leaving 17 bases between the germline ends. Per the germline V gene, CDR1 is SGHTA and CDR2 is FQGNSA. CDR3 length equals 16 residues. The CDR3 here is CASSRGPGGSNSPLHF. The CDR3 nucleotides read TGTGCCAGCAGCCGAGGACCCGGCGGTTCTAATTCACCCCTCCACTTT.

V is TRBV28 and J is TRBJ1-4; tentatively, D is TRBD1 (6 bases). Trimming took off 10 bases at V and 5 bases at J, with 14 bases between the two ends. The CDR3 is 13 amino acids. Per the germline V gene, CDR1 is MDHEN and CDR2 is SYDVKM. The CDR3 region is CATQDSSNEKLFF. For the CDR3, the DNA is TGTGCCACCCAGGACAGCTCAAATGAAAAACTGTTTTTT.

This chain joins TRBV7-9 and TRBJ1-1; D unclear. Germline loops: CDR1 SEHNR, CDR2 FQNEAQ (reference sequence). The CDR3 covers 17 residues. Trimming removed 11 bases from V and 0 bases from J, with 25 bases in between. The CDR3 DNA sequence: TGTGCCGAGAAAGAAGGTGGCAGTGCCTCGATGAACACTGAAGCTTTCTTT. Translating gives CAEKEGGSASMNTEAFF.

The rearrangement links TRBV5-4 to TRBJ1-2; possibly TRBD1 for D (6 bases). V shed 6 bases and J shed 5 bases, with 23 bases lying between them. The CDR3 covers 16 residues. Germline V lookup: CDR1 SGHNT, CDR2 YYREEE (reference sequence). CDR3 bases: TGTGCCAGCACCGATCAAGGACAGCATTTGGGGTATGGCTACACCTTC. It translates to CASTDQGQHLGYGYTF.